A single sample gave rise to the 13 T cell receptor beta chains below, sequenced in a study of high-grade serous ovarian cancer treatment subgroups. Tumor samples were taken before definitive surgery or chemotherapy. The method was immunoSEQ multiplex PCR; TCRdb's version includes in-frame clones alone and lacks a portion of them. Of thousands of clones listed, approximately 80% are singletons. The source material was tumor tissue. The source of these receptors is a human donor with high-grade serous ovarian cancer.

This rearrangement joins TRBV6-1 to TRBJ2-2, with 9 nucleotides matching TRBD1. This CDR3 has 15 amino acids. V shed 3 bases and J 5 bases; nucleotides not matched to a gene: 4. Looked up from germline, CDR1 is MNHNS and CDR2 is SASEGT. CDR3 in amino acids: CASSDWDRATGELFF. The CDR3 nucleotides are TGTGCCAGCAGTGACTGGGACAGGGCTACCGGGGAGCTGTTTTTT.

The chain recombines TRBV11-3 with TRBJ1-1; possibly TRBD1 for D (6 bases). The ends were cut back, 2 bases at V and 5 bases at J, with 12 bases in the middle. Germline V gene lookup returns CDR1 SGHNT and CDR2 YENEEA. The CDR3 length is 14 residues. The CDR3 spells CASSLNRATTEAFF. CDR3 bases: TGTGCCAGCAGCTTAAACAGGGCGACGACTGAAGCTTTCTTT.

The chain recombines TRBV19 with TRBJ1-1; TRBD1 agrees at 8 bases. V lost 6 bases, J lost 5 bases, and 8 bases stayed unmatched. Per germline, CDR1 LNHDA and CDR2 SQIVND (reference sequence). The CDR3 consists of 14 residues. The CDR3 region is CASSSQGAGTEAFF. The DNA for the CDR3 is TGTGCCAGTAGCTCCCAGGGGGCCGGGACTGAAGCTTTCTTT.

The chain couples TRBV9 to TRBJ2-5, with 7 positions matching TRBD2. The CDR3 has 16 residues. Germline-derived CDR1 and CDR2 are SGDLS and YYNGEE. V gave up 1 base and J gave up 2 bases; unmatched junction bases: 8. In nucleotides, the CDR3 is TGTGCCAGCAGCGTATGGAGCGGGGTGCTTCAAGAGACCCAGTACTTC. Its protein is CASSVWSGVLQETQYF.

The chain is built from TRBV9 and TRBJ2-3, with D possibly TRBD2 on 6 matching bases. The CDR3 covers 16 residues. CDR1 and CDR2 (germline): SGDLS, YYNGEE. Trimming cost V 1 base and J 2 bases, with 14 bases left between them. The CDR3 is CASSVWAGKDTDTQYF. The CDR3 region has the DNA TGTGCCAGCAGCGTATGGGCGGGGAAAGACACAGATACGCAGTATTTT. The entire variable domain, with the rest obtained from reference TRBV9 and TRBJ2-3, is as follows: DSGVTQTPKHLITATGQRVTLRCSPRSGDLSVYWYQQSLDQGLQFLIQYYNGEERAKGNILERFSAQQFPDLHSELNLSSLELGDSALYFCASSVWAGKDTDTQYFGPGTRLTVL.

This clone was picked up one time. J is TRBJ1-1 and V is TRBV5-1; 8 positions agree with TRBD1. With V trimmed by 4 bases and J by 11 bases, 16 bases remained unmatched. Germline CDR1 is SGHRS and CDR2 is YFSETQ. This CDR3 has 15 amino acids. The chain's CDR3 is CASSLSTGDLGWAFF. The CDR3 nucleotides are TGCGCCAGCAGCCTATCGACAGGGGACCTAGGTTGGGCTTTCTTT. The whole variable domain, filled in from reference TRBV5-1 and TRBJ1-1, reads KAGVTQTPRYLIKTRGQQVTLSCSPISGHRSVSWYQQTPGQGLQFLFEYFSETQRNKGNFPGRFSGRQFSNSRSEMNVSTLELGDSALYLCASSLSTGDLGWAFFGQGTRLTVV.

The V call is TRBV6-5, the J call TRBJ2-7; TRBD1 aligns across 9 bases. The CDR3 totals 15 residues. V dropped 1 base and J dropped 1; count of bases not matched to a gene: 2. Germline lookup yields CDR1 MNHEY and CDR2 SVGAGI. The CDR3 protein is CASSYFGQGSYEQYF. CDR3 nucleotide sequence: TGTGCCAGCAGTTACTTCGGACAGGGGTCCTACGAGCAGTACTTC.

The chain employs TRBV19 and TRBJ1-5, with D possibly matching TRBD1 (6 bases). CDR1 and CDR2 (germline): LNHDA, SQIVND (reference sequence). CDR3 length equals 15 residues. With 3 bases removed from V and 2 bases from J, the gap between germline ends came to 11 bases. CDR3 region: CASSIVAGGNQPQHF. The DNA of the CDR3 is TGTGCCAGTAGTATCGTGGCAGGGGGCAATCAGCCCCAGCATTTT.

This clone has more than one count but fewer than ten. The CDR3 spells CASSLLAGVPSYNEQFF. CDR3 coding DNA: TGTGCCAGCAGCTTGTTAGCGGGGGTGCCCTCCTACAATGAGCAGTTCTTC. The rearrangement links TRBV7-8 to TRBJ2-1; 9 bases line up with TRBD2. V shed 3 bases and J 0 bases; nucleotides not matched to a gene: 6. Germline-derived CDR1 and CDR2 are SGHVS and FQNEAQ. This CDR3 comprises 17 residues.

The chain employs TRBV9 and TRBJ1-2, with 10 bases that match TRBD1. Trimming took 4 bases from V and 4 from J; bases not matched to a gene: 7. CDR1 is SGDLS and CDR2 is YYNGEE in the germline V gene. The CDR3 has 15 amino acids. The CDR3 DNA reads TGTGCCAGCAGCCGAGGACAGGGGGTGGGCTATGGCTACACCTTC. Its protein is CASSRGQGVGYGYTF.

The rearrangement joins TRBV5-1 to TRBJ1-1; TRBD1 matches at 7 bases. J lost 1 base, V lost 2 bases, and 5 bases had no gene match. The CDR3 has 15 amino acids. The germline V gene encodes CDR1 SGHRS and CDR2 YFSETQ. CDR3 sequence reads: CASSLREGANTEAFF. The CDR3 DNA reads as TGCGCCAGCAGCTTAAGGGAGGGGGCGAACACTGAAGCTTTCTTT.

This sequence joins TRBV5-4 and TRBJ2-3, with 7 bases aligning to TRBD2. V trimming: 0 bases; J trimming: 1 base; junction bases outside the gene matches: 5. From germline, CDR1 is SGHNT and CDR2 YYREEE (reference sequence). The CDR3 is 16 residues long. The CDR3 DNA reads TGTGCCAGCAGCTTGGAGGGGAGGGCCGGCACAGATACGCAGTATTTT. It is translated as CASSLEGRAGTDTQYF.

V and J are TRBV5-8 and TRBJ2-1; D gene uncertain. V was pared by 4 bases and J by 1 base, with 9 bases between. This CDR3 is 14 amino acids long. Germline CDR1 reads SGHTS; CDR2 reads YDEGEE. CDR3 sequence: CASSNHPSYNEQFF. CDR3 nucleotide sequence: TGTGCCAGCAGCAACCACCCGTCCTACAATGAGCAGTTCTTC.